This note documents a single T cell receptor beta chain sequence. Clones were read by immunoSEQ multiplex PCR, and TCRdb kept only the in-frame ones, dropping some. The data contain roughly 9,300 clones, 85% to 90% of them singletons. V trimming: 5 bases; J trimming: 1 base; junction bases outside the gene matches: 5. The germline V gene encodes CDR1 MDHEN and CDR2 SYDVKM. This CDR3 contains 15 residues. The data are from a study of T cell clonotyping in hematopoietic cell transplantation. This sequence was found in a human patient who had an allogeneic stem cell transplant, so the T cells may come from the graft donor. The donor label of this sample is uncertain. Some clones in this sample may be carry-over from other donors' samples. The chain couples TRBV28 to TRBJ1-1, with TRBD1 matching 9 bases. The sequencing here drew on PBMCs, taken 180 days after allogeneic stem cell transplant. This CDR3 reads CASSPIQGANTEAFF. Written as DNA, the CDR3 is TGTGCCAGCAGTCCAATACAGGGGGCGAACACTGAAGCTTTCTTT.